This T cell receptor beta chain was documented in a study of T cell changes during pregnancy in multiple sclerosis. Germline lookup yields CDR1 SGHTA and CDR2 FQGTGA. V was clipped by 0 bases and J by 3 bases, with 11 bases between them. The CDR3 has 15 residues. The data were produced by immunoSEQ multiplex PCR, yet TCRdb's version contains in-frame clones alone and is incomplete. The table shows over 30,000 clones, with roughly 88% occurring only once. The sequence came from a female donor with multiple sclerosis, enrolled in a pregnancy study. The input for sequencing was CD4+ T cells from peripheral blood mononuclear cells, taken before pregnancy. The V gene is TRBV7-3, the J gene TRBJ1-2; unclear D gene. The CDR3 DNA reads TGTGCCAGCAGCTTAACATTGGCGGGGTACTATGGCTACACCTTC. Translated, it gives CASSLTLAGYYGYTF.